These 20 T cell receptor beta chains share one sample of origin, sequenced in a study of blood T cells in healthy people across ages. Together with a sample-barcoded 5' primer, a J-beta primer mix was included in a second PCR lasting roughly 6 to 12 cycles. TCRdb reprocessed the 5' RACE reads with MiXCR, giving one entry per CDR3 protein. The table includes over 700,000 distinct CDR3 sequences, 25% detected once. These data were also reused for a study on T cells of mothers and their children.

Source material: blood. The source is a boy between 5 and 17 years old in good health.

This clonotype was detected a few times. The chain combines TRBV10-3 with TRBJ2-5, with TRBD2 as a possible D gene (6 bases). There are 15 residues in the CDR3. Trimming shortened V by 4 bases and J by 0 bases, and 12 bases separated the two germline ends. Germline CDR1 is ENHRY and CDR2 is SYGVKD. CDR3 amino acids: CAISGSRDYQETQYF. The CDR3 bases are TGTGCCATCAGTGGAAGCCGGGACTACCAAGAGACCCAGTACTTC.

In this sample, this clonotype turned up a few times. The V call is TRBV6-2 or TRBV6-3, the J call TRBJ2-4; D unclear. This CDR3 comprises 12 residues. The germline V and J ends were trimmed by 2 bases and 5 bases, with 4 bases remaining between them. From germline, CDR1 is MNHEY and CDR2 SVGEGT. CDR3: CASSYGQNIQYF. CDR3 sequence (DNA): TGTGCCAGCAGTTACGGCCAAAACATTCAGTACTTC.

V and J are TRBV27 and TRBJ2-5; 9 bases align to TRBD2. The CDR3 has 16 residues. The ends lost 1 base at V and 1 base at J; junction bases unmatched: 4. The germline V gene encodes CDR1 MNHEY and CDR2 SMNVEV (reference sequence). This CDR3 reads CASSLYPSGIQETQYF. The DNA of the CDR3 is TGTGCCAGCAGTTTATATCCTAGCGGGATCCAAGAGACCCAGTACTTC.

CDR3 sequence reads: CASSPPGLADEQYF. The CDR3 DNA reads as TGTGCCAGCAGTCCACCGGGACTAGCGGACGAGCAGTACTTC. The gene calls are TRBV12-3 or TRBV12-4 and TRBJ2-7; 11 positions match TRBD2. The CDR3 spans 14 residues. The V and J ends lost 5 bases and 5 bases, in that order; junction bases with no gene match: 5.

This clonotype turned up a few times. The chain combines TRBV14 with TRBJ2-1; the match to TRBD2 covers 7 bases. CDR1 is SGHDN, CDR2 FVKESK, per germline. With V trimmed by 0 bases and J by 7 bases, 12 bases remained unmatched. The CDR3 runs 17 residues. CDR3 loop: CASSQDLVAGVGNEQFF. The CDR3, as DNA: TGTGCCAGCAGCCAAGATCTTGTTGCGGGAGTGGGTAATGAGCAGTTCTTC.

This chain joins TRBV2 and TRBJ2-5; D possibly uses TRBD1 or TRBD2 (5 bases each). Trimming removed 10 bases at V and 5 bases at J, with 17 bases between. The CDR3 covers 13 residues. Germline V gene data show CDR1 as SNHLY and CDR2 as FYNNEI. The chain's CDR3 is CAIRWGSRETQYF. The DNA for the CDR3 is TGTGCCATCCGCTGGGGGTCGAGGGAGACCCAGTACTTC.

The rearrangement links TRBV7-2 to TRBJ2-5, with D uncertain. The end of the DNA fits TRBJ2-7 better, so the J call may be wrong. The V gene's germline CDR1 is SGHTA and CDR2 FQGNSA. This CDR3 region has 14 residues. In nucleotides, the CDR3 is TGTGCCAGCAGCTTAGTCCTCTCGTCCTACGAGCAGTACTTC. Translated: CASSLVLSSYEQYF.

The table lists this clonotype with a few counts. This rearrangement joins TRBV7-9 to TRBJ2-1, with TRBD2 matching 7 bases. After removal of 0 bases from V and 8 bases from J, the junction contained 7 bases not matched to a gene. Germline values: CDR1 SEHNR, CDR2 FQNEAQ (reference sequence). The CDR3 sequence is 15 residues long. CDR3 region: CASSLAREWKDEQFF. The CDR3 coding sequence is TGTGCCAGCAGCTTAGCGCGGGAGTGGAAGGATGAGCAGTTCTTC.

J is TRBJ1-3 and V is TRBV4-3; D ambiguous. Deletions cut 4 bases from V and 0 bases from J, with 13 bases between. Germline V lookup: CDR1 LGHNA, CDR2 YSLEER. The CDR3 contains 16 residues. Here the CDR3 DNA reads TGCGCCAGCAGCCTTGGAAACCGGGGCTCTGGAAACACCATATATTTT. Residues: CASSLGNRGSGNTIYF.

In this sample, this clonotype turned up a few times. The V gene is TRBV9, the J gene TRBJ2-1; no definite D call. Germline V gene sequence: CDR1 SGDLS, CDR2 YYNGEE. The length of the CDR3 is 13 residues. Trimming left V 3 bases short and J 3 bases short, with 7 bases between. DNA for the CDR3: TGTGCCAGCAGCGGTACCTACTACAATGAGCAGTTCTTC. Translating it yields CASSGTYYNEQFF. The full variable domain, in which reference TRBV9 and TRBJ2-1 provide the parts outside the CDR3, is DSGVTQTPKHLITATGQRVTLRCSPRSGDLSVYWYQQSLDQGLQFLIQYYNGEERAKGNILERFSAQQFPDLHSELNLSSLELGDSALYFCASSGTYYNEQFFGPGTRLTVL.

The chain couples TRBV3-1 to TRBJ2-1; no reliable D call. Trimming removed 4 bases at V and 8 bases at J, with 12 bases between. This CDR3 is built from 13 residues. Germline V gene sequence: CDR1 LGHDT, CDR2 YNNKEL (reference sequence). As DNA, the CDR3 is TGTGCCAGCAGCCCTGCACTGGCCCATGAGCAGTTCTTC. This translates into CASSPALAHEQFF.

The rearrangement links TRBV20-1 to TRBJ2-5; perhaps TRBD1 as D (8 bases). This CDR3 region has 15 residues. Germline V gene data show CDR1 as DFQATT and CDR2 as SNEGSKA (reference sequence). The germline V and J ends were trimmed by 1 base and 3 bases, with 15 bases remaining between them. The CDR3 is CSARGAQGGEETQYF. The DNA of the CDR3 is TGCAGTGCTAGAGGGGCACAGGGGGGGGAAGAGACCCAGTACTTC.

This clonotype was counted a few times. CDR3 amino acids: CASSLETDTYEQYF. CDR3 nucleotides: TGTGCCAGCAGCTTAGAAACGGATACCTACGAGCAGTACTTC. The chain combines TRBV7-9 with TRBJ2-7; D ambiguous. CDR1 and CDR2 from the germline V gene are SEHNR and FQNEAQ (reference sequence). The CDR3 has 14 amino acids. Trimming took off 1 base at V and 2 bases at J, with 9 bases between the two ends.

The chain employs TRBV4-2 and TRBJ1-1; D is undetermined. Germline CDR1 reads LGHNA; CDR2 reads YNFKEQ. The CDR3 consists of 12 residues. V was pared by 3 bases and J by 0 bases, with 2 bases between. The CDR3 reads CASSHLNTEAFF. CDR3 DNA sequence: TGTGCCAGCAGCCACCTGAACACTGAAGCTTTCTTT.

J is TRBJ1-4 and V is TRBV5-1; 8 nucleotides match TRBD1. The CDR3 totals 15 residues. After removal of 4 bases from V and 8 bases from J, the junction contained 10 bases not matched to a gene. Germline loops: CDR1 SGHRS, CDR2 YFSETQ. The CDR3 DNA is TGCGCCAGCAGCCCCATAGGACAGGGATACGAAAAACTGTTTTTT. The encoded protein is CASSPIGQGYEKLFF.

This clonotype has just a few counts. The chain couples TRBV3-1 to TRBJ1-3; D possibly corresponds to TRBD1 (5 bases). The CDR3 loop spans 16 amino acids. The V end was cut by 2 bases, the J end by 0 bases, with 11 bases between. From germline, CDR1 is LGHDT and CDR2 YNNKEL (reference sequence). DNA of the CDR3: TGTGCCAGCAGCCAAACGGGGACGAGCTCTGGAAACACCATATATTTT. Protein: CASSQTGTSSGNTIYF. Full variable domain (rest looked up from reference TRBV3-1 and TRBJ1-3): DTAVSQTPKYLVTQMGNDKSIKCEQNLGHDTMYWYKQDSKKFLKIMFSYNNKELIINETVPNRFSPKSPDKAHLNLHINSLELGDSAVYFCASSQTGTSSGNTIYFGEGSWLTVV.

V and J are TRBV7-2 and TRBJ2-7, with D perhaps TRBD1 (6 bases). The CDR3 is 16 amino acids. Germline-derived CDR1 and CDR2 are SGHTA and FQGNSA. Trimming stripped 3 bases from V and 3 bases from J, with 18 bases between. The CDR3 nucleotides read TGTGCCAGCAGCTTTGAACAGGGAGTATGGGGCTACGAGCAGTACTTC. Protein sequence: CASSFEQGVWGYEQYF.

The gene calls are TRBV5-5 and TRBJ2-5; D may be TRBD1 or TRBD2 (5 bases each). Germline V gene lookup returns CDR1 SGHKS and CDR2 YYEKEE (reference sequence). CDR3 length equals 18 residues. The V end lost 3 bases, the J end lost 5 bases, and 26 bases lay between the germline ends. The CDR3 nucleotides are TGTGCCAGCAGCTCTGGGCACCGGGACGTGATTTTAAGGGAGACCCAGTACTTC. As protein: CASSSGHRDVILRETQYF. The whole variable domain, remainder taken from reference TRBV5-5 and TRBJ2-5, is DAGVTQSPTHLIKTRGQQVTLRCSPISGHKSVSWYQQVLGQGPQFIFQYYEKEERGRGNFPDRFSARQFPNYSSELNVNALLLGDSALYLCASSSGHRDVILRETQYFGPGTRLLVL.

Only a few counts were recorded for this clonotype. The chain recombines TRBV7-3 with TRBJ2-7; 8 nucleotides line up with TRBD2. With 1 base clipped from V and 3 bases from J, the junction kept 5 bases outside the gene matches. This CDR3 is 15 amino acids long. The germline V gene encodes CDR1 SGHTA and CDR2 FQGTGA. The CDR3 DNA sequence: TGTGCCAGCAGCTTAAACGCGGGAGGAGTCTACGAGCAGTACTTC. Amino acid sequence: CASSLNAGGVYEQYF.

This clonotype was counted a few times. The chain joins TRBV12-3 or TRBV12-4 to TRBJ2-5, with 7 bases lining up with TRBD1. The assigned J gene may be wrong: the sequence end matches TRBJ2-7 better. This CDR3 contains 17 residues. The CDR3 nucleotides read TGTGCCAGCAGACCCAACGACGGGACAGCCTTCTCCTACGAGCAGTACTTC. Amino acids: CASRPNDGTAFSYEQYF.